This T cell receptor beta chain was identified during a study of T cell repertoires in cytomegalovirus infection. TCRdb called the reads again in MiXCR, with one record for every CDR3 protein. The sample gives about 160,000 distinct CDR3 sequences, 17% of which show up once; 15% to 20% is in the top ten. Findings and caveats of the study: Of the TCR beta families, the public ones yielded a cumulative frequency that identified carriers of CMV plus the relevant HLA.

This clonotype was seen a handful of times. The target antigen is unknown. The receptor's source is a human donor in good health (CMV status not recorded). Some clones in this sample may be carry-over from other donors' samples. The sequenced sample was CD8+ T cells from PBMCs.

CDR3 in DNA: TGTGCCAGCACCCTACGACTAGCGGAACACCTCACAGATACGCAGTATTTT. Its translation: CASTLRLAEHLTDTQYF. The chain is built from TRBV28 and TRBJ2-3; TRBD2 matches 9 bases. CDR1 and CDR2 (germline): MDHEN, SYDVKM. The CDR3 consists of 17 residues. The J segment lost 2 bases and the V segment lost 7 bases, leaving 13 bases of the junction unmatched.